This T cell receptor beta chain was documented in a study of blood T cell repertoires in COVID-19. Study background: Donors in the United States, Italy and Spain gave samples during acute or convalescent COVID-19. T cells, B-cell-depleted T cells, or PBMCs supplied cDNA or gDNA.

Assay: immunoSEQ multiplex PCR; the TCRdb copy retains only in-frame clones and omits some. The data contain 200,000 to 300,000 clones, approximately 80% of them singletons. V gave up 3 bases and J gave up 3 bases; unmatched junction bases: 5. The germline V gene has CDR1 SGHNT and CDR2 YYREEE (reference sequence). The CDR3 is made up of 15 amino acids. The material sequenced was peripheral blood. The chain uses TRBV5-4 and TRBJ1-1, with 10 bases fitting TRBD1. The origin of this receptor is a woman older than 75 with acute or convalescent COVID-19. CDR3 sequence reads: CASSSTGGEDTEAFF. CDR3 nucleotides: TGTGCCAGCAGCTCGACAGGGGGCGAGGACACTGAAGCTTTCTTT.